The present entry profiles one TCR beta chain with its context. Its antigen remains unidentified. This sample is drawn from a study of T-cell reconstitution after alpha-beta-depleted transplantation in children. General observations from the study: From surviving recipient T cells and thymic progenitors came the high day-60 TCRbeta diversity observed in some patients. A year post-transplant, T-cell counts and diversity derived mostly from newly produced T cells. There were reportedly several hundred expanded graft clones from which alpha-beta T cells came about two months after transplant.

Unique molecular identifiers were incorporated during preparation of the TCRbeta library. Each CDR3 protein is one row after TCRdb ran MiXCR on the PCR reads. The sample contains approximately 500,000 distinct CDR3 sequences, 20% to 30% of which appear only once. The CDR3 extends over 13 amino acids. The germline V and J ends were trimmed by 5 bases and 2 bases, with 10 bases remaining between them. Germline CDR1 is GTSNPN and CDR2 is SVGIG (reference sequence). The chain joins TRBV30 to TRBJ1-5; TRBD1 might be the D (5 bases). This TCR was recovered from a boy under two years old with Wiskott-Aldrich syndrome, due to receive a stem cell transplant. Sequenced material: PBMCs, taken before TCRalphabeta/CD19-depleted stem cell transplant. The CDR3 is CAWRGGGNQPQHF. CDR3 nucleotide sequence: TGTGCCTGGCGGGGCGGGGGCAATCAGCCCCAGCATTTT.